This T cell receptor beta chain was sequenced for a study of pediatric ulcerative colitis. The CDR3 has 16 residues. Germline V lookup: CDR1 SEHNR, CDR2 FQNEAQ (reference sequence). The germline V and J ends were trimmed by 2 bases and 3 bases, with 17 bases remaining between them. Overall study findings and caveats: In rectum, acute severe colitis had expanded clones and less diversity.

This clone occurred once. Its antigen is still unknown. Clones were read by immunoSEQ multiplex PCR, and TCRdb kept only the in-frame ones, dropping some. There are more than 50,000 clones in the sample; approximately 87% occur only once, and nearly 1.5% lies in the top ten. Sequencing was performed on blood. The sequence came from a boy under 18 who was a control in a study of pediatric ulcerative colitis. V gene TRBV7-9 combines with J gene TRBJ2-7; D possibly uses TRBD1 or TRBD2 (5 bases each). DNA of the CDR3: TGTGCCAGCAGCTTACCATCCTCCGGGACGGGCTACGAGCAGTACTTC. Translated: CASSLPSSGTGYEQYF.